This TCR beta chain was profiled in a study of blood T cell repertoires in COVID-19. Study overall: From the United States, Italy and Spain came samples of acute and convalescent COVID-19. PBMCs, B-cell-depleted T cells, or T cells were the source of the cDNA or gDNA that made up the material.

The CDR3 sequence is 15 residues long. Germline CDR1 and CDR2: LGHDT and YNNKEL (reference sequence). Between the trimmed V and J ends, which lost 4 bases and 1 base, there was a span of 11 bases. Original methodology: By means of reference gene primer amplification, nucleated cell counts were estimated. Profiling relied on immunoSEQ multiplex PCR, and the TCRdb table lists in-frame clones only, not all of them. The DNA was the basis for D and trimming; V, J and clone size are from that table. The data hold about 170,000 clones, with about nine tenths observed a single time. Followed over time, Seattle patients had been enrolled while infection was active.

The chain recombines TRBV3-1 (or the pseudogene TRBV3-2) with TRBJ1-3; D possibly corresponds to TRBD1 (6 bases). Sequencing was done on a sample of peripheral blood. The receptor's source is a man aged 18 to 29 with COVID-19, enrolled during active disease. For the CDR3, the DNA is TGTGCCAGCAGCCCCCTCAGGGGTTCTGGAAACACCATATATTTT. Translated: CASSPLRGSGNTIYF.